This entry is about one T cell receptor beta chain. Which antigen it targets is not known. No qualities accompany the bases; no much larger clone lies one base away. This sample is part of a study of OX40 agonist ivuxolimab in advanced cancers. Some background on the complete study: Ivuxolimab was an agonistic, fully human IgG2 monoclonal antibody directed against OX40 (CD134), a costimulatory receptor. Intravenous ivuxolimab was administered to patients every 2 weeks at six dose levels: 0.01, 0.1, 0.3, 1.5, 3 and 10 mg/kg. Of the roughly 52 dose-escalation patients, hepatocellular carcinoma was present in 19, melanoma in around 15, renal cell carcinoma in 9 and head and neck cancer in 9. In the dose-escalation cohort, roughly 80% of patients were male, and the mean age was around 60 years, with a range of roughly 23 to 85. Patients were allowed to have had prior anti-PD-1, anti-PD-L1 or anti-CTLA-4 therapy, and around two fifths of the dose-escalation patients had been treated with checkpoint inhibitors. Partial responses occurred in three dose-escalation patients: two with cutaneous melanoma and one with hepatocellular carcinoma. Peripheral TCRbeta sequencing aimed to test whether ivuxolimab altered TCR sequence diversity and caused clonal T-cell expansion. The paper reports the monotherapy dose-escalation portion (N of about 47 patients) of the phase I ivuxolimab trial. The investigation overall reported the following: Antigen specificity was not determined for the clonally expanded peripheral T cells. After ivuxolimab, CD8+ T cells had more expanded clones than CD4+ T cells on average. At doses of 0.1 to 3.0 mg/kg, clonal expansion of both CD4+ and CD8+ T cells in blood was seen between baseline and week 6. In the 0.1-3.0 mg/kg groups, partial responders had among the lowest normalized peripheral clonal expansion, particularly in CD8+ T cells. Low levels of normalized T-cell clonal expansion were also seen in some patients who did not respond.

A distance of 21 bases separates the germline ends of V and J, which lose 2 bases and 7 bases respectively. The CDR1 and CDR2 encoded by the germline V gene are SGHVS and FQNEAQ. The CDR3 spans 17 residues, from the cysteine through the phenylalanine. Left in the record is the CDR3 DNA by itself, 51 bases read in frame from the first base. Genomic DNA was isolated from the sorted cells so that the TCRbeta CDR3 region could be sequenced. The immunoSEQ Assay was used for sequencing of TCRbeta CDR3 regions. Entries here come from immuneACCESS through TCRdb and include only in-frame sequences with V and J called. Some clones fail to appear in such tables; in the studies checked, an unresolved V gene covers under half of the shortfall, and the cause of the remainder is unknown. This sample gives 53,000 or so clones in total; approximately 93% of them show up just once. Clones ranked in the top ten supply more than 15% of the sample.

The trial excluded patients who had a history of autoimmune disease or were on systemic immunosuppression. Peripheral blood for TCR sequencing was collected from all dose cohorts at baseline, on cycle 4 day 1, and on cycle 7 day 1. The samples were taken from a phase I, first-in-human, multicenter, open-label dose-escalation trial of ivuxolimab. Adults with locally advanced or metastatic melanoma, renal cell carcinoma, hepatocellular carcinoma or head and neck squamous cell carcinoma were enrolled in the trial. Before TCR sequencing, CD4+ and CD8+ T cells were separately sorted from peripheral blood.

This clonotype originated in an adult with an advanced solid tumor such as melanoma, head and neck, liver or kidney cancer. The chain couples TRBV7-8 to TRBJ1-3; a tentative D match to TRBD1 spans 5 bases. Source: CD4+ or CD8+ T cells sorted from blood, taken in a trial of the OX40 agonist ivuxolimab. The CDR3: CASSLNFLGQGFNTIYF. DNA sequence: TGTGCCAGCAGCTTAAATTTTCTGGGGCAGGGTTTCAACACCATATATTTT.